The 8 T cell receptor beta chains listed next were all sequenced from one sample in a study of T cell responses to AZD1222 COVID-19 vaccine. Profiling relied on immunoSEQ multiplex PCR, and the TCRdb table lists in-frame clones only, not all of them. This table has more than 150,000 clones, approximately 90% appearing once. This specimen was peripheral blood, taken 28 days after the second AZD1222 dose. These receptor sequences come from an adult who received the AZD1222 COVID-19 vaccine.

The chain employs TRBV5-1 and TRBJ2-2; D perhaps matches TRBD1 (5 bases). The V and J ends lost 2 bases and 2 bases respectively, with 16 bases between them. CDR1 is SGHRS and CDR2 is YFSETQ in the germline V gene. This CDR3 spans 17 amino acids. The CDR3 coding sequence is TGCGCCAGCAGCTTAAGGGGTCGGGCTCTTAACACCGGGGAGCTGTTTTTT. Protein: CASSLRGRALNTGELFF.

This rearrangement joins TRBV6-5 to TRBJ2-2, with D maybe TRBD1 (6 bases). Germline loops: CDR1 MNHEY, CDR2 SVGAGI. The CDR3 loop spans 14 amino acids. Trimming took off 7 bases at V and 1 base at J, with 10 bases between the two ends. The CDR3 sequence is CASIARGNTGELFF. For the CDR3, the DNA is TGTGCCAGCATCGCCAGGGGGAACACCGGGGAGCTGTTTTTT.

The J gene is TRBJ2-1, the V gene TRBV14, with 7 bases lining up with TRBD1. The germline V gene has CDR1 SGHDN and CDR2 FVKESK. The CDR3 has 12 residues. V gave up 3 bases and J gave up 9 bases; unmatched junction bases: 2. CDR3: CASSHQGVEQFF. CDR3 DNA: TGTGCCAGCAGCCATCAGGGGGTTGAGCAGTTCTTC.

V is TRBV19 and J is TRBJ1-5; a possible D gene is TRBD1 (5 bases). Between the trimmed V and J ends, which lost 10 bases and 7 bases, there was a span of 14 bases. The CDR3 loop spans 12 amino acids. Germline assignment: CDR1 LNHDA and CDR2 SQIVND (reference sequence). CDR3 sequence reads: CATHGGGQPQHF. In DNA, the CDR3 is TGTGCCACCCATGGGGGAGGACAGCCCCAGCATTTT.

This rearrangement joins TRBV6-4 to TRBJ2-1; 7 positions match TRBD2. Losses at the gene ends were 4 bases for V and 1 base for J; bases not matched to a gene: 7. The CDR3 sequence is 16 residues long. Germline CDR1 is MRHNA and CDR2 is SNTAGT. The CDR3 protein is CASSAQAGWSYNEQFF. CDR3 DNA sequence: TGTGCCAGCAGTGCTCAAGCGGGATGGTCCTACAATGAGCAGTTCTTC.

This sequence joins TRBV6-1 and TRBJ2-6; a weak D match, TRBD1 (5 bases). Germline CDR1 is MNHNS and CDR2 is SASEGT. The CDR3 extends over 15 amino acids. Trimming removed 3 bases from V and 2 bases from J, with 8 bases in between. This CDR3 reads CASSDDRPGANVLTF. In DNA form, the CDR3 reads TGTGCCAGCAGTGATGACAGACCTGGGGCCAACGTCCTGACTTTC.

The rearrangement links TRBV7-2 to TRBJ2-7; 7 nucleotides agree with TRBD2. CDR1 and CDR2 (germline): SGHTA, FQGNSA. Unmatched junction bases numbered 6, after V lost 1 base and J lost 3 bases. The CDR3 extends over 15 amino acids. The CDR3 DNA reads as TGTGCCAGCAGCTTAGGGGCTAGCGGATTCTACGAGCAGTACTTC. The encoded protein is CASSLGASGFYEQYF.

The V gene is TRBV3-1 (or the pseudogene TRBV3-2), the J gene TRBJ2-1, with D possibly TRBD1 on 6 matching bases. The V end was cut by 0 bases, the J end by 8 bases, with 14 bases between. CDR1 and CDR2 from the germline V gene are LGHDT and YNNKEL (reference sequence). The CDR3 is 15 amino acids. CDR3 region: CASSQEGTPLDEQFF. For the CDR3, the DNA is TGTGCCAGCAGCCAAGAGGGGACACCCCTCGATGAGCAGTTCTTC.